These T cell receptor beta chains were read from a single sample in a study of blood T cell repertoires in COVID-19. Generated by immunoSEQ multiplex PCR, the TCRdb table keeps only in-frame clones and is missing some. The sample includes some 73,000 clones, around 85% seen only once; the top ten take roughly 9.6%. Sequences were obtained from peripheral blood. Receptors originate from a man in his forties or fifties with COVID-19, enrolled during active disease. CDR3s include the opening cysteine and the closing phenylalanine or tryptophan. D genes are given only for firm matches. Where a row states a size, it is once, few, many or the class of an expanded clone; other rows omit it.

D gene: TRBD1; J gene: TRBJ2-1; clone size: NA; V gene: TRBV28; CDR3 DNA: TGTGCCAGCAGTATCGGGACAGCCTACAATGAGCAGTTCTTC; CDR3 protein: CASSIGTAYNEQFF
D gene: NA; J gene: TRBJ1-4; clone size: NA; V gene: TRBV27; CDR3 DNA: TGTGCCAGCAGAATCGGATCGGGTTATGAAAAACTGTTTTTT; CDR3 protein: CASRIGSGYEKLFF
D gene: NA; J gene: TRBJ1-5; clone size: NA; V gene: TRBV19; CDR3 DNA: TGTGCCAGTAGTCCGGGAAAGAGCAATCAGCCCCAGCATTTT; CDR3 protein: CASSPGKSNQPQHF
D gene: TRBD2; J gene: TRBJ2-5; clone size: NA; V gene: TRBV14; CDR3 DNA: TGTGCCAGCAGCCCCGGGGGGAGCAGAGAGACCCAGTACTTC; CDR3 protein: CASSPGGSRETQYF
D gene: TRBD2; J gene: TRBJ2-7; clone size: NA; V gene: TRBV28; CDR3 DNA: TGTGCCAGCAGTTTGTCCCTAGGGGGACTAGCGGGAGTTGTGTACGAGCAGTACTTC; CDR3 protein: CASSLSLGGLAGVVYEQYF
D gene: NA; J gene: TRBJ1-3; clone size: NA; V gene: TRBV28; CDR3 DNA: TGTGCCAGCAGTGTCAGTGACACCATATATTTT; CDR3 protein: CASSVSDTIYF
D gene: TRBD2; J gene: TRBJ2-5; clone size: NA; V gene: TRBV10-3; CDR3 DNA: TGTGCCATCAGCGACCCCATAGCGGGAGGTGAGACTCAGTACTTC; CDR3 protein: CAISDPIAGGETQYF
D gene: NA; J gene: TRBJ2-7; clone size: NA; V gene: TRBV6-5; CDR3 DNA: TGTGCCAGCAGTTACTCCTTTAGCGGAGGGGCTTCCGAGCAGTACTTC; CDR3 protein: CASSYSFSGGASEQYF
D gene: NA; J gene: TRBJ2-7; clone size: NA; V gene: TRBV7-2; CDR3 DNA: TGTGCCAGCAGCTTTCCCACGGACAACTCCTACGTTCAGTACTTC; CDR3 protein: CASSFPTDNSYVQYF
D gene: NA; J gene: TRBJ2-2; clone size: NA; V gene: TRBV5-1; CDR3 DNA: TGCGCCAGCAGCTTGTATACCGGGGAGCTGTTTTTT; CDR3 protein: CASSLYTGELFF
D gene: NA; J gene: TRBJ1-2; clone size: NA; V gene: TRBV2; CDR3 DNA: TGTGCCAGCAGTCCCCAGGGGAACTATGGCTACACCTTC; CDR3 protein: CASSPQGNYGYTF
D gene: NA; J gene: TRBJ1-5; clone size: NA; V gene: TRBV28; CDR3 DNA: TGTGCCAGCAGTTTCCGAGGCCAGCCCCAGCATTTT; CDR3 protein: CASSFRGQPQHF
D gene: TRBD1; J gene: TRBJ1-2; clone size: NA; V gene: TRBV19; CDR3 DNA: TGTGCCAGTAGTTTCCGAGGACAGGATGGCGGCTACACCTTC; CDR3 protein: CASSFRGQDGGYTF
D gene: TRBD1; J gene: TRBJ2-7; clone size: NA; V gene: TRBV5-1; CDR3 DNA: TGCGCCAGCAGCCTGGGACAGGAAATAAACTACGAGCAGTACTTC; CDR3 protein: CASSLGQEINYEQYF
D gene: NA; J gene: TRBJ1-2; clone size: NA; V gene: TRBV5-5; CDR3 DNA: TGTGCCAGCAGCTTTGGAGGAAAGGGCAGGATATATGGCTACACCTTC; CDR3 protein: CASSFGGKGRIYGYTF
D gene: TRBD1; J gene: TRBJ1-6; clone size: NA; V gene: TRBV11-2; CDR3 DNA: TGTGCCAGCAGCTTCGGGACAGGGGACAATTCACCCCTCCACTTT; CDR3 protein: CASSFGTGDNSPLHF
D gene: TRBD2; J gene: TRBJ2-5; clone size: NA; V gene: TRBV3-1/TRBV3-2; CDR3 DNA: TGTGCCAGCAGCCAAGATGCGGGACTAGCATCCGAGACCCAGTACTTC; CDR3 protein: CASSQDAGLASETQYF
D gene: TRBD1; J gene: TRBJ2-2; clone size: NA; V gene: TRBV10-3; CDR3 DNA: TGTGCCATCAAAAAGGACAGGGACGCCGGGGAGCTGTTTTTT; CDR3 protein: CAIKKDRDAGELFF
D gene: NA; J gene: TRBJ2-7; clone size: NA; V gene: TRBV11-2; CDR3 DNA: TGTGCCAGCAGCTTAGCCCTCGGACAGTCTGGAGAGCAGTACTTC; CDR3 protein: CASSLALGQSGEQYF
D gene: TRBD1; J gene: TRBJ2-7; clone size: NA; V gene: TRBV18; CDR3 DNA: TGTGCCAGCCAGGGACCGGGACAGGCGACCTACGAGCAGTACTTC; CDR3 protein: CASQGPGQATYEQYF
D gene: NA; J gene: TRBJ2-7; clone size: NA; V gene: TRBV25-1; CDR3 DNA: TGTGCCAGCAGTGTCCAGGACAGTAGAACATCCAACGAGCAGTACTTC; CDR3 protein: CASSVQDSRTSNEQYF
D gene: NA; J gene: TRBJ2-3; clone size: NA; V gene: TRBV2; CDR3 DNA: TGTGCCAGCCTTGTACAGGACAAGGACACAGATACGCAGTATTTT; CDR3 protein: CASLVQDKDTDTQYF
D gene: TRBD1; J gene: TRBJ1-6; clone size: NA; V gene: TRBV6-1; CDR3 DNA: TGTGCCAGCAGTGAAAGGGGGACAGGGATGGTGAGGTCACCCCTCCACTTT; CDR3 protein: CASSERGTGMVRSPLHF
D gene: TRBD2; J gene: TRBJ2-2; clone size: NA; V gene: TRBV6-2/TRBV6-3; CDR3 DNA: TGTGCCAGCAGTCGGACTAGCGGGAACGGGGAGCTGTTTTTT; CDR3 protein: CASSRTSGNGELFF
D gene: TRBD2; J gene: TRBJ2-3; clone size: NA; V gene: TRBV28; CDR3 DNA: TGTGCCAGCAGTACGCGGACTAGCGGGACAGATACGCAGTATTTT; CDR3 protein: CASSTRTSGTDTQYF
D gene: NA; J gene: TRBJ1-2; clone size: once; V gene: TRBV28; CDR3 DNA: TGTGCCAGCACCTCCGGGTCCTATGGCTACACCTTC; CDR3 protein: CASTSGSYGYTF
D gene: TRBD2; J gene: TRBJ2-7; clone size: NA; V gene: TRBV29-1; CDR3 DNA: TGCAGCGTTGAAGGGGGACTAGCGGGACTCTCCTACGAGCAGTACTTC; CDR3 protein: CSVEGGLAGLSYEQYF
D gene: TRBD2; J gene: TRBJ2-1; clone size: NA; V gene: TRBV3-1/TRBV3-2; CDR3 DNA: TGTGCCAGCAGCCGTAGCGGGAGTTCCTACAATGAGCAGTTCTTC; CDR3 protein: CASSRSGSSYNEQFF
D gene: NA; J gene: TRBJ1-1; clone size: NA; V gene: TRBV12-5; CDR3 DNA: TGTGCTAGTGGTTTGGTATTGGGGGGACGGAACACTGAAGCTTTCTTT; CDR3 protein: CASGLVLGGRNTEAFF
D gene: TRBD1; J gene: TRBJ2-3; clone size: NA; V gene: TRBV11-1; CDR3 DNA: TGTGCCAGCAGCTTGGGACAGAGCACAGATACGCAGTATTTT; CDR3 protein: CASSLGQSTDTQYF
D gene: NA; J gene: TRBJ1-6; clone size: NA; V gene: TRBV28; CDR3 DNA: TGTGCCAGCGCCACGGAAGGGGGTTGGAATTCACCCCTCCACTTT; CDR3 protein: CASATEGGWNSPLHF
D gene: TRBD1; J gene: TRBJ1-3; clone size: NA; V gene: TRBV2; CDR3 DNA: TGTGCCAGCAGTGTATTAAGGACAGGGGTTGGAAACACCATATATTTT; CDR3 protein: CASSVLRTGVGNTIYF
D gene: TRBD1; J gene: TRBJ1-5; clone size: NA; V gene: TRBV19; CDR3 DNA: TGTGCCAGTAGTATGGCCAGGGGGCAAAATCAGCCCCAGCATTTT; CDR3 protein: CASSMARGQNQPQHF
D gene: NA; J gene: TRBJ1-2; clone size: NA; V gene: TRBV6-5; CDR3 DNA: TGTGCCAGCACTCCTAGGGGCAGGACCTACTATGGCTACACCTTC; CDR3 protein: CASTPRGRTYYGYTF
D gene: TRBD2; J gene: TRBJ2-1; clone size: NA; V gene: TRBV4-1; CDR3 DNA: TGCGCCAGCAGCCCGGGACTAGCGGGTTACAATGAGCAGTTCTTC; CDR3 protein: CASSPGLAGYNEQFF
D gene: TRBD1; J gene: TRBJ2-6; clone size: NA; V gene: TRBV5-1; CDR3 DNA: TGCGCCAGCAGCTTGTGGGCAGGGGGCGCTGGGGCCAACGTCCTGACTTTC; CDR3 protein: CASSLWAGGAGANVLTF
D gene: NA; J gene: TRBJ1-2; clone size: NA; V gene: TRBV5-4; CDR3 DNA: TGTGCCAGCAGCCAGCGGGACCGTAGTTATGGCTACACCTTC; CDR3 protein: CASSQRDRSYGYTF
D gene: NA; J gene: TRBJ1-1; clone size: once; V gene: TRBV6-5; CDR3 DNA: TGTGCCAGCAGTTACTCGCGAGGAGACACTGAAGCTTTCTTT; CDR3 protein: CASSYSRGDTEAFF
D gene: TRBD1; J gene: TRBJ1-6; clone size: NA; V gene: TRBV5-4; CDR3 DNA: TGTGCCAGCAGCTTGCCAACAGGGGCGAATTCACCCCTCCACTTT; CDR3 protein: CASSLPTGANSPLHF
D gene: NA; J gene: TRBJ2-7; clone size: NA; V gene: TRBV7-9; CDR3 DNA: TGTGCCAGCAGCCAAAAAGGAGCTCTCCAGCAGTACTTC; CDR3 protein: CASSQKGALQQYF
D gene: NA; J gene: TRBJ2-7; clone size: NA; V gene: TRBV2; CDR3 DNA: TGTGCCAGCAGCTTGGGTTTTGGGGCCGCTACGGCCTACGAGCAGTACTTC; CDR3 protein: CASSLGFGAATAYEQYF
D gene: NA; J gene: TRBJ2-6; clone size: NA; V gene: TRBV28; CDR3 DNA: TGTGCCAGCACCCCCGGGGGCTCTGGGGCCAACGTCCTGACTTTC; CDR3 protein: CASTPGGSGANVLTF
D gene: TRBD2; J gene: TRBJ2-1; clone size: NA; V gene: TRBV4-1; CDR3 DNA: TGCGCCAGCAGCCAAACCCGGACTAGCGGGAGGAGAAATGAGCAGTTCTTC; CDR3 protein: CASSQTRTSGRRNEQFF
D gene: TRBD2; J gene: TRBJ2-3; clone size: NA; V gene: TRBV19; CDR3 DNA: TGTGCCAGTAGTAAGACTAGCGGAGTCGGTCCAAGCACAGATACGCAGTATTTT; CDR3 protein: CASSKTSGVGPSTDTQYF
D gene: NA; J gene: TRBJ1-5; clone size: medium-sized; V gene: TRBV7-3; CDR3 DNA: TGTGCCAGCAGCCCCGACAGAAATCAGCCCCAGCATTTT; CDR3 protein: CASSPDRNQPQHF
D gene: TRBD1; J gene: TRBJ1-1; clone size: NA; V gene: TRBV6-5; CDR3 DNA: TGTGCCAGCACCCTACGGGCAGGGGGCACTGAAGCTTTCTTT; CDR3 protein: CASTLRAGGTEAFF
D gene: TRBD1; J gene: TRBJ2-7; clone size: NA; V gene: TRBV5-1; CDR3 DNA: TGCGCCAGCAGCCGGCAGGGGGCAATAGCCTACGAGCAGTACTTC; CDR3 protein: CASSRQGAIAYEQYF
D gene: TRBD1; J gene: TRBJ2-1; clone size: NA; V gene: TRBV18; CDR3 DNA: TGTGCCAGCTCACGGGACAGGGGGGAGTTCTTC; CDR3 protein: CASSRDRGEFF
D gene: TRBD1; J gene: TRBJ1-2; clone size: NA; V gene: TRBV28; CDR3 DNA: TGTGCCAGCAGCCCTACAGGGGGCGCTTACACCTTC; CDR3 protein: CASSPTGGAYTF
D gene: TRBD2; J gene: TRBJ2-1; clone size: NA; V gene: TRBV23-1; CDR3 DNA: TGCGCCAGCAGTCACCTCATAGCGGGAGAAATCTACAATGAGCAGTTCTTC; CDR3 protein: CASSHLIAGEIYNEQFF